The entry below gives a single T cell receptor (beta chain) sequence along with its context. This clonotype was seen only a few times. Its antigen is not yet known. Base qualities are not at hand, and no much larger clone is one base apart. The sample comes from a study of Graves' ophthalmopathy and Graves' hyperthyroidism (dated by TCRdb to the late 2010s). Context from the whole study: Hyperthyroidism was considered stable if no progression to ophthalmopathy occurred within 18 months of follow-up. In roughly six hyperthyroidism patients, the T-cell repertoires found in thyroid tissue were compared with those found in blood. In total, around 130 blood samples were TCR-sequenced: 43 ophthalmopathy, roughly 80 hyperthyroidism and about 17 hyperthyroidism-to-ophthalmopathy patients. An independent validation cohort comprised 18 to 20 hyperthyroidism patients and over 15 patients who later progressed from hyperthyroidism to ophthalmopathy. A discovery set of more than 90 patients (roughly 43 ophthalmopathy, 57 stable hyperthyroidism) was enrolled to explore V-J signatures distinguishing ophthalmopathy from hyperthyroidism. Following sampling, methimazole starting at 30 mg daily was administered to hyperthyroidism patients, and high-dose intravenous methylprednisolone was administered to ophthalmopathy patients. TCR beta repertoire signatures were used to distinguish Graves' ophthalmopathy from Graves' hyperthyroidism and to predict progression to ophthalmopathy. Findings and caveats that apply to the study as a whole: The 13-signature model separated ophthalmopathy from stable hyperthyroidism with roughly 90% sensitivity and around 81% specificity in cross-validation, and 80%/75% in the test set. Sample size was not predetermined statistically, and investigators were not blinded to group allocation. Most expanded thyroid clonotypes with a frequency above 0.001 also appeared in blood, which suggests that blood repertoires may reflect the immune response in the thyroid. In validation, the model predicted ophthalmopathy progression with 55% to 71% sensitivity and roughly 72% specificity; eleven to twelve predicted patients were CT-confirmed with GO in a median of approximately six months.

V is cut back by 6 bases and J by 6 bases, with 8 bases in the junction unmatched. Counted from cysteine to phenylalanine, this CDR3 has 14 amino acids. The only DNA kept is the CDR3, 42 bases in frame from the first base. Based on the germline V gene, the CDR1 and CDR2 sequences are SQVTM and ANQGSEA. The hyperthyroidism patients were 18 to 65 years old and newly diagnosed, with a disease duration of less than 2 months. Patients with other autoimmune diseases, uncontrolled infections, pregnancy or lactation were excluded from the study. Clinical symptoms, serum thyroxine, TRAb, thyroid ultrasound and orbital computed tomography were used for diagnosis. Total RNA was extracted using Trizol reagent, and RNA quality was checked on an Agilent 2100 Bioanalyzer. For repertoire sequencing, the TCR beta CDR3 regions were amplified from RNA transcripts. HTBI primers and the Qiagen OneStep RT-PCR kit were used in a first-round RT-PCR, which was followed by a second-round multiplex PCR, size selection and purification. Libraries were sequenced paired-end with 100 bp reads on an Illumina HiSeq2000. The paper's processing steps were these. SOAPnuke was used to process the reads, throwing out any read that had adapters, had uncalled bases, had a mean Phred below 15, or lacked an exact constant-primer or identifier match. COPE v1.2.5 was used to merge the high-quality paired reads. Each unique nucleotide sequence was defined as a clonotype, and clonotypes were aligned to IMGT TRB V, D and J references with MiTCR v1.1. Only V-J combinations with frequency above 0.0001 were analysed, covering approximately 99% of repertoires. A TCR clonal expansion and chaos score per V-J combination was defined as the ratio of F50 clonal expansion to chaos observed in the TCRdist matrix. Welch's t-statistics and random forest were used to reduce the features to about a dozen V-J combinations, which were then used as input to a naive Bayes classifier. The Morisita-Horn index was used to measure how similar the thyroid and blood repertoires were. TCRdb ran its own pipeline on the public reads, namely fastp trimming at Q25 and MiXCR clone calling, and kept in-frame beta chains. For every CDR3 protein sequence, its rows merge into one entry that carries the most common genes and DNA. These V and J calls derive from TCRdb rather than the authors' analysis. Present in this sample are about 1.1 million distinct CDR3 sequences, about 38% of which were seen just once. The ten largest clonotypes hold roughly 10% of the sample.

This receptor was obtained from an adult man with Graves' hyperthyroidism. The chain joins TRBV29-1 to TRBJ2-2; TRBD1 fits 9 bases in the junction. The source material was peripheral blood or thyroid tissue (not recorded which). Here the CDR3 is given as CSVERDRDAGELFF. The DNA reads TGCAGCGTCGAACGGGACAGGGACGCCGGGGAGCTGTTTTTT.